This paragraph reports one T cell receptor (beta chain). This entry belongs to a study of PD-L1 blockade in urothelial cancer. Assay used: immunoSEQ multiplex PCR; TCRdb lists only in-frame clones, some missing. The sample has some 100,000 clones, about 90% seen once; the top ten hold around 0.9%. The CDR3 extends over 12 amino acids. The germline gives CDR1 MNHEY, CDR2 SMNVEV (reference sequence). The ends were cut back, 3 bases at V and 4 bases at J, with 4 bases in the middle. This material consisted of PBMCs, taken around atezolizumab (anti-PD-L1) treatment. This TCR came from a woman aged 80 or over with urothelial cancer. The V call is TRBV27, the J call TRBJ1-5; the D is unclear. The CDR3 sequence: CASSFPNQPQHF. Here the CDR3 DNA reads TGTGCCAGCAGTTTCCCTAATCAGCCCCAGCATTTT.